Below are 22 T cell receptor beta chains sequenced from a single sample in a study of early T cells in non-severe SARS-CoV-2 infection. TCRdb re-analysed the 5' RACE reads in MiXCR, keeping a single row per CDR3 protein. Among approximately 97,000 distinct CDR3 sequences listed, around 14% were seen once. Sequencing input: whole blood. These TCRs come from an adult who was a healthcare worker with PCR-confirmed SARS-CoV-2 infection or an uninfected control (not recorded which).

Only a few counts were recorded for this clonotype. The J gene is TRBJ2-1, the V gene TRBV11-3; 8 bases are a match to TRBD2. Germline V gene data show CDR1 as SGHNT and CDR2 as YENEEA. The CDR3 is made up of 14 amino acids. V gave up 4 bases and J gave up 7 bases; unmatched junction bases: 6. CDR3 sequence: CASSSLAGRNEQFF. CDR3 nucleotide sequence: TGTGCCAGCAGCTCGTTAGCGGGAAGGAATGAGCAGTTCTTC.

This clonotype appeared many times. The rearrangement joins TRBV5-5 to TRBJ2-1, with D tentatively TRBD2 (6 bases). CDR1 and CDR2 (germline): SGHKS, YYEKEE (reference sequence). This CDR3 spans 14 amino acids. V lost 3 bases, J lost 8 bases, and 15 bases lay in between. The chain's CDR3 is CASSSPGLNHEQFF. CDR3 bases: TGTGCCAGCAGCTCACCGGGACTGAACCATGAGCAGTTCTTC.

This clonotype was counted only a few times. The V gene is TRBV5-5, the J gene TRBJ2-1, with a tentative D call TRBD1 (6 bases). CDR1 SGHKS and CDR2 YYEKEE come from the germline V gene (reference sequence). V was trimmed by 7 bases and J by 0 bases, leaving 17 bases between them. The CDR3 covers 16 residues. The CDR3 protein is CASEPLRQASYNEQFF. CDR3 coding DNA: TGTGCCAGCGAACCCCTCAGACAGGCCTCCTACAATGAGCAGTTCTTC.

This clonotype was seen ten or more times. The chain has TRBV28 and TRBJ2-1, with unresolved D. Trimming took 10 bases from V and 9 from J, leaving 22 bases between them. The CDR3 extends over 14 amino acids. In germline, CDR1 is MDHEN, CDR2 SYDVKM. The DNA of the CDR3 is TGTGCCACTGGGTACGGCGGAAGACCCCTTGAGCAGTTCTTC. It is translated as CATGYGGRPLEQFF.

The chain couples TRBV19 to TRBJ2-1; 8 bases align to TRBD2. The V and J ends lost 6 bases and 5 bases, in that order; junction bases with no gene match: 12. Per the germline V gene, CDR1 is LNHDA and CDR2 is SQIVND (reference sequence). CDR3 size: 16 residues. The CDR3 sequence: CASRLSWGGRNNEQFF. The CDR3 coding sequence is TGTGCCAGTAGACTCTCATGGGGCGGGAGGAACAATGAGCAGTTCTTC.

The chain carries TRBV7-2 and TRBJ1-2; a possible D gene is TRBD1 (5 bases). The germline CDR1 and CDR2 sequences are SGHTA and FQGNSA. V was pared by 2 bases and J by 8 bases, with 9 bases between. The CDR3 sequence is 12 residues long. The CDR3 bases are TGTGCCAGCAGCTTATACAGACAGGGCTACACCTTC. This encodes CASSLYRQGYTF.

This sequence joins TRBV6-1 and TRBJ2-1; 12 bases fit TRBD2. The CDR3 has 15 residues. The V gene's germline CDR1 is MNHNS and CDR2 SASEGT. V shed 4 bases and J 3 bases; nucleotides not matched to a gene: 1. The CDR3 bases are TGTGCCAGCAGTGGACTAGCGGGAGACTACAATGAGCAGTTCTTC. It is translated as CASSGLAGDYNEQFF.

This clonotype occurred a few times. This chain joins TRBV7-6 and TRBJ2-1; D remains unclear. The CDR3 consists of 13 residues. V dropped 2 bases and J dropped 7 bases, with 9 bases sitting between them. Germline CDR1 reads SGHVS; CDR2 reads FNYEAQ. The CDR3 DNA sequence: TGTGCCAGCAGCTTAAATGGTGGGAATGAGCAGTTCTTC. Encoded protein: CASSLNGGNEQFF.

The J gene is TRBJ2-4, the V gene TRBV12-3 or TRBV12-4; no definite D call. Trimming cost V 3 bases and J 7 bases, with 7 bases left between them. This CDR3 is built from 12 residues. CDR3 residues: CASSLGGNIQYF. The DNA for the CDR3 is TGTGCCAGCAGTTTGGGTGGGAACATTCAGTACTTC.

At least ten counts were recorded for this clonotype. This chain uses TRBV3-1 with TRBJ2-7, with a weak D call TRBD2 (5 bases). The V end lost 3 bases, the J end lost 7 bases, and 10 bases lay between the germline ends. The CDR3 is 12 residues long. Germline lookup yields CDR1 LGHDT and CDR2 YNNKEL (reference sequence). Here the CDR3 DNA reads TGTGCCAGCAGCCACGGGGAAAGAGAGCAGTACTTC. This gives the protein CASSHGEREQYF.

The table lists this clonotype with a few counts. The chain recombines TRBV20-1 with TRBJ2-7; TRBD1 aligns across 8 bases. V dropped 3 bases and J dropped 1; count of bases not matched to a gene: 14. CDR3 length: 17 amino acids. Germline V lookup: CDR1 DFQATT, CDR2 SNEGSKA (reference sequence). The CDR3 bases are TGCAGTGCTAGTGACAAGACGGGGACAGGACTTTCCTACGAGCAGTACTTC. Encoded protein: CSASDKTGTGLSYEQYF.

The chain links TRBV13 to TRBJ1-1; tentative D call: TRBD1 (5 bases). The CDR3 loop spans 15 amino acids. The V end was cut by 2 bases, the J end by 1 base, with 11 bases between. CDR1 is PRHDT, CDR2 FYEKMQ, per germline (reference sequence). The DNA of the CDR3 is TGTGCCAGCAGCTTATCTGGGGCCGGGAACACTGAAGCTTTCTTT. Translated, it gives CASSLSGAGNTEAFF.

The rearrangement joins TRBV20-1 to TRBJ2-7; the match to TRBD2 covers 7 bases. CDR1 is DFQATT and CDR2 is SNEGSKA in the germline V gene (reference sequence). V was pared by 6 bases and J by 2 bases, with 10 bases of the junction left unmatched. The CDR3 contains 14 residues. Here the CDR3 reads CSAATSVRAYEQYF. The CDR3 DNA is TGCAGTGCGGCTACTAGCGTCCGTGCCTACGAGCAGTACTTC.

This clonotype was seen a few times. The genes are TRBV4-3 and TRBJ2-3, with unresolved D. V lost 0 bases and J lost 1, with 11 bases in between. CDR3 length: 16 amino acids. Germline-derived CDR1 and CDR2 are LGHNA and YSLEER. The CDR3 loop reads CASSQEIGTGTDTQYF. In DNA, the CDR3 is TGCGCCAGCAGCCAAGAAATAGGAACAGGCACAGATACGCAGTATTTT.

The J gene is TRBJ1-2, the V gene TRBV28; D call uncertain. The CDR3 length is 11 residues. CDR1 MDHEN and CDR2 SYDVKM come from the germline V gene. Trimming removed 6 bases from V and 7 bases from J, with 9 bases in between. CDR3 residues: CASSSVGGYTF. The CDR3 DNA is TGTGCCAGCAGCTCAGTAGGTGGCTACACCTTC.

In this sample, this clonotype turned up a few times. V is TRBV10-3 and J is TRBJ2-7; 8 bases line up with TRBD2. From germline, CDR1 is ENHRY and CDR2 SYGVKD. This CDR3 has 13 residues. The junction had 11 bases not matched to a gene; V was cut back by 10 bases and J by 6 bases. The CDR3 loop is CATQAQREFEQYF. DNA of the CDR3: TGTGCCACCCAGGCCCAGCGGGAGTTCGAGCAGTACTTC.

This clonotype appeared a few times. The chain combines TRBV7-9 with TRBJ1-5, with D unresolved. The V end lost 5 bases, the J end lost 6 bases, and 26 bases lay between the germline ends. Looked up from germline, CDR1 is SEHNR and CDR2 is FQNEAQ (reference sequence). CDR3 length: 18 amino acids. The CDR3 nucleotides read TGTGCCAGCAGCCTAATTCCCGTAAAGCGTCCAGGTGGTCAGCCCCAGCATTTT. Its translation is CASSLIPVKRPGGQPQHF. The full variable domain, its missing parts supplied by reference TRBV7-9 and TRBJ1-5, is DTGVSQNPRHKITKRGQNVTFRCDPISEHNRLYWYRQTLGQGPEFLTYFQNEAQLEKSRLLSDRFSAERPKGSFSTLEIQRTEQGDSAMYLCASSLIPVKRPGGQPQHFGDGTRLSIL.

This clonotype was counted many times. The gene calls are TRBV20-1 and TRBJ1-1; D is uncertain. The germline gives CDR1 DFQATT, CDR2 SNEGSKA (reference sequence). CDR3 length equals 14 residues. V was trimmed by 0 bases and J by 3 bases, leaving 11 bases between them. CDR3 protein: CSARDPAAYTEAFF. CDR3 sequence (DNA): TGCAGTGCTAGAGATCCTGCGGCTTACACTGAAGCTTTCTTT.

The chain combines TRBV3-1 with TRBJ2-7; D perhaps matches TRBD2 (6 bases). This CDR3 region has 14 residues. CDR1 LGHDT and CDR2 YNNKEL come from the germline V gene (reference sequence). The V end was cut by 1 base, the J end by 6 bases, with 13 bases between. CDR3 loop: CASSQGEGLLEQYF. CDR3 bases: TGTGCCAGCAGCCAAGGAGAGGGACTCCTCGAGCAGTACTTC.

Of note for this clonotype: This clone may be a read error of a much larger clone one base away. The chain is built from TRBV20-1 and TRBJ1-5; 9 positions match TRBD1. The CDR3 covers 14 residues. Per germline, CDR1 DFQATT and CDR2 SNEGSKA (reference sequence). The junction had 6 bases not matched to a gene; V was cut back by 7 bases and J by 2 bases. The CDR3 nucleotides read TGCAGTGTTCAGGGACAGGGAGGCAATCAGCCCCAGCATTTT. Protein product: CSVQGQGGNQPQHF.

The chain recombines TRBV6-5 with TRBJ2-3, with 11 bases aligning to TRBD2. Germline values: CDR1 MNHEY, CDR2 SVGAGI. The CDR3 length is 15 residues. V lost 5 bases, J lost 5 bases, and 6 bases stayed unmatched. CDR3 amino acids: CASSGLAGLGDTQYF. The CDR3 bases are TGTGCCAGCAGTGGACTAGCGGGTCTGGGAGATACGCAGTATTTT.

The table lists this clonotype with a count of one. The rearrangement links TRBV6-2 or TRBV6-3 to TRBJ2-5, with 14 bases identical to TRBD2. This CDR3 region has 16 residues. CDR1 and CDR2 from the germline V gene are MNHEY and SVGEGT. V was pared by 2 bases and J by 5 bases, with 4 bases of the junction left unmatched. The DNA for the CDR3 is TGTGCCAGCAGTTACCAGGGACTAGCGGGAGTGGAGACCCAGTACTTC. This translates into CASSYQGLAGVETQYF.